The present T cell receptor beta chain was sequenced within a study of CD8 T cells in Susac syndrome. This CDR3 has 14 amino acids. Unmatched junction bases numbered 3, after V lost 6 bases and J lost 1 base. Germline V lookup: CDR1 LNHDA, CDR2 SQIVND (reference sequence). Reverse transcription of roughly 0.5 to 1 ug RNA used random hexamers. Multiplex PCR with immunoSEQ amplified the TCR beta CDR3 across 54 Vbeta and 13 Jbeta. TCRdb redid the calling of the immunoSEQ multiplex PCR reads with MiXCR, one entry per CDR3 protein. Of over 130,000 distinct CDR3 sequences in the sample, 90% to 95% are singletons; the top ten hold around 0.11%. Peripheral blood CD8+ and CD4+ T cells were profiled by TCR beta sequencing. The multiple sclerosis controls consisted of treatment-naive patients with relapsing-remitting disease, either stable or active.

Sequencing was performed on CD4+ T cells from PBMCs. The TCR sequence derives from a human donor with multiple sclerosis. The chain combines TRBV19 with TRBJ2-5, with 9 bases fitting TRBD1. CDR3 coding DNA: TGTGCCAGTAGCCGGACAGGGGCCCAAGAGACCCAGTACTTC. Translated, it gives CASSRTGAQETQYF.